This entry describes one TCR beta chain. Authors' analysis steps: Nucleated cell counts were estimated from reference gene primer amplification. The protocol was immunoSEQ multiplex PCR, while the TCRdb copy is restricted to in-frame clones and leaves out a portion. The DNA was the basis for D and trimming; V, J and clone size are from that table. The table has roughly 300,000 clones, 83% seen once. This sample is drawn from a study of blood T cell repertoires in COVID-19. Study details: The United States, Italy and Spain were the sources of the acute and convalescent COVID-19 samples. Sources were T cells, B-cell-depleted T cells, or PBMCs; the material itself was cDNA or gDNA.

The CDR3 covers 15 residues. CDR1 is SGHKS, CDR2 YYEKEE, per germline (reference sequence). This chain joins TRBV5-5 and TRBJ2-7; 9 bases align to TRBD1. The assigned J gene may be wrong: the sequence end matches TRBJ2-5 better. The sequenced material came from peripheral blood. The sequence came from a woman aged 50 to 65 who had recovered from COVID-19. This CDR3 reads CASSLGTGRQETQYF. Written as DNA, the CDR3 is TGTGCCAGCAGCTTAGGGACAGGGAGGCAAGAGACCCAGTACTTC.